Each of the 23 T cell receptor beta chains below was sequenced from the same sample in a study of CD8+ T cells in alopecia areata. RNA was extracted and reverse transcribed into cDNA as the sequencing template. Sequenced by immunoSEQ multiplex PCR; TCRdb stores in-frame clones only, minus some. The table records more than 90,000 clones, less than 70% of them present only once. The sequenced material came from CD4+ T cells sorted from blood. The receptors shown here come from a human donor in good health.

The sample holds a few counts of this clone. CDR3 sequence: CASSAGPNTDTQYF. As DNA, the CDR3 is TGTGCCAGCAGTGCAGGGCCCAACACAGATACGCAGTATTTT. The chain joins TRBV25-1 to TRBJ2-3; TRBD1 might be the D (5 bases). The germline V and J ends were trimmed by 4 bases and 2 bases, with 10 bases remaining between them. Germline CDR1 and CDR2: MGHDK and SYGVNS. The CDR3 length is 14 residues.

This clone has more than one count but fewer than ten. The V and J genes are TRBV29-1 and TRBJ1-1; unclear D gene. The germline V gene has CDR1 SQVTM and CDR2 ANQGSEA. The CDR3 contains 8 residues. V dropped 6 bases and J dropped 13 bases, with 9 bases sitting between them. The CDR3 coding sequence is TGCAGCGTAGGTAGGCATTTCTTT. Amino acid sequence: CSVGRHFF.

The chain couples TRBV5-1 to TRBJ2-3, with 9 bases identical to TRBD2. This CDR3 region has 16 residues. Germline V gene data show CDR1 as SGHRS and CDR2 as YFSETQ. Trimming cost V 2 bases and J 3 bases; bases outside gene matches: 7. CDR3 protein: CASSFSGGEPTDTQYF. The CDR3 region has the DNA TGCGCCAGCAGCTTTAGCGGGGGCGAGCCTACAGATACGCAGTATTTT.

The chain carries TRBV23-1 and TRBJ2-1, with TRBD1 matching over 9 bases. TRBV23-1 is reported as an ORF; its role is uncertain. This CDR3 spans 18 amino acids. Losses at the gene ends were 4 bases for V and 6 bases for J; bases not matched to a gene: 16. Written as DNA, the CDR3 is TGCGCCAGCAGTCGATCATCCTTGGGGACAGGGTTATCCAATGAGCAGTTCTTC. Its translation: CASSRSSLGTGLSNEQFF.

Only one count was recorded for this clone. One junction end disagrees with the germline gene, perhaps due to a read error. DNA for the CDR3: TGCGCCAGCAGCTTCTGGACAGGGAGCTCCTATGAGCAGTACTTC. Protein product: CASSFWTGSSYEQYF. The rearrangement links TRBV5-1 to TRBJ2-7, with TRBD1 identical over 8 bases. CDR1 and CDR2 (germline): SGHRS, YFSETQ. The CDR3 runs 15 residues.

This chain uses TRBV30 with TRBJ2-2; 10 nucleotides agree with TRBD2. Per the germline V gene, CDR1 is GTSNPN and CDR2 is SVGIG (reference sequence). Losses at the gene ends were 3 bases for V and 4 bases for J; bases not matched to a gene: 8. This CDR3 has 16 amino acids. The CDR3 coding sequence is TGTGCCTGGAGAAGGGCTAGCGGGGGAGGCACCGGGGAGCTGTTTTTT. The encoded protein is CAWRRASGGGTGELFF.

The rearrangement links TRBV27 to TRBJ2-7, with D tentatively TRBD1 (5 bases). Deletions cut 5 bases from V and 5 bases from J, with 19 bases between. This CDR3 has 15 amino acids. Germline V lookup: CDR1 MNHEY, CDR2 SMNVEV (reference sequence). The chain's CDR3 is CASSSKAGPIDEQYF. For the CDR3, the DNA is TGTGCCAGCAGTAGTAAGGCAGGGCCAATCGACGAGCAGTACTTC.

The V call is TRBV30, the J call TRBJ1-2, with 7 bases that match TRBD1. Germline assignment: CDR1 GTSNPN and CDR2 SVGIG (reference sequence). The CDR3 loop spans 13 amino acids. V trimming: 1 base; J trimming: 7 bases; junction bases outside the gene matches: 6. The CDR3 region is CAWSGDREGGYTF. CDR3 coding DNA: TGTGCCTGGAGTGGCGACAGGGAGGGTGGCTACACCTTC.

V and J are TRBV18 and TRBJ1-1, with 7 positions matching TRBD1. Germline assignment: CDR1 KGHSH and CDR2 LQKENI. The CDR3 is 15 amino acids. With 6 bases clipped from V and 3 bases from J, the junction kept 10 bases outside the gene matches. DNA for the CDR3: TGTGCCAGCTCCCCTGACAGGGTCGGAGACACTGAAGCTTTCTTT. Translated: CASSPDRVGDTEAFF.

In this sample, this clone turned up a few times. This sequence joins TRBV6-6 and TRBJ1-2, with D unclear. With 1 base removed from V and 8 bases from J, the gap between germline ends came to 11 bases. Germline loops: CDR1 MNHNY, CDR2 SVGAGI (reference sequence). The CDR3 loop spans 13 amino acids. The CDR3 region is CASSYFPQKGYTF. The CDR3, as DNA: TGTGCCAGCAGTTACTTCCCCCAGAAGGGCTACACCTTC.

This chain connects TRBV30 to TRBJ1-3, with D unresolved. Trimming removed 0 bases from V and 0 bases from J, with 9 bases in between. The CDR3 is 15 amino acids. Germline V gene data show CDR1 as GTSNPN and CDR2 as SVGIG (reference sequence). The CDR3 is CAWSVRRPSGNTIYF. CDR3 sequence (DNA): TGTGCCTGGAGTGTACGGCGGCCCTCTGGAAACACCATATATTTT.

The chain has TRBV23-1 and TRBJ2-1; D call uncertain. TRBV23-1 falls under the ORF class, with uncertain function. The CDR3 extends over 14 amino acids. Deletions cut 2 bases from V and 7 bases from J, with 12 bases between. CDR3 nucleotides: TGCGCCAGCAGTCAACTCAGCCAGGTGAATGAGCAGTTCTTC. Residues: CASSQLSQVNEQFF.

The J gene is TRBJ1-2, the V gene TRBV30, with TRBD1 as a possible D gene (5 bases). The V end lost 0 bases, the J end lost 2 bases, and 13 bases lay between the germline ends. Germline loops: CDR1 GTSNPN, CDR2 SVGIG (reference sequence). The CDR3 has 15 amino acids. CDR3 amino acids: CAWSVKDTRNYGYTF. As DNA, the CDR3 is TGTGCCTGGAGTGTAAAGGACACCCGCAACTATGGCTACACCTTC.

The chain recombines TRBV29-1 with TRBJ2-7; a weak D match, TRBD1 (6 bases). Germline lookup yields CDR1 SQVTM and CDR2 ANQGSEA. Trimming removed 4 bases at V and 6 bases at J, with 13 bases between. CDR3 length: 12 residues. The CDR3 reads CSVGEGVVEQYF. CDR3 in DNA: TGCAGCGTTGGTGAGGGGGTCGTCGAGCAGTACTTC.

V is TRBV14 and J is TRBJ2-2; 7 bases line up with TRBD2. The CDR3 consists of 14 residues. Germline V gene sequence: CDR1 SGHDN, CDR2 FVKESK. J lost 4 bases, V lost 4 bases, and 3 bases had no gene match. In DNA form, the CDR3 reads TGTGCCAGCAGCCCATGGGGGGGCACCGGGGAGCTGTTTTTT. It translates to CASSPWGGTGELFF.

J is TRBJ1-5 and V is TRBV27; D call uncertain. The V end was cut by 2 bases, the J end by 6 bases, with 14 bases between. Germline V gene lookup returns CDR1 MNHEY and CDR2 SMNVEV (reference sequence). The CDR3 consists of 15 residues. This CDR3 reads CASSLTAGSGQPQHF. The CDR3 DNA reads TGTGCCAGCAGTTTAACTGCCGGGTCGGGTCAGCCCCAGCATTTT.

The V call is TRBV29-1, the J call TRBJ1-2; 7 positions agree with TRBD1. Losses at the gene ends were 6 bases for V and 8 bases for J; bases not matched to a gene: 18. This CDR3 has 15 amino acids. The germline V gene has CDR1 SQVTM and CDR2 ANQGSEA. CDR3 bases: TGCAGCGTGGCAGCGACAGGGAATGACCGGCCAGGCTACACCTTC. It encodes CSVAATGNDRPGYTF.

This clone was seen only a few times. J is TRBJ2-1 and V is TRBV29-1; D tentatively fits TRBD1 or TRBD2 (5 bases each). CDR3 length: 18 amino acids. Germline lookup yields CDR1 SQVTM and CDR2 ANQGSEA. V lost 5 bases and J lost 0, with 23 bases in between. DNA of the CDR3: TGCAGCGTTCCAGGACGGGGCATTACCATGGGCTCCTACAATGAGCAGTTCTTC. Translated: CSVPGRGITMGSYNEQFF.

The rearrangement joins TRBV7-9 to TRBJ1-1, with a tentative D call TRBD1 (6 bases). The CDR3 is made up of 14 amino acids. Germline assignment: CDR1 SEHNR and CDR2 FQNEAQ (reference sequence). Trimming took off 1 base at V and 3 bases at J, with 9 bases between the two ends. CDR3 protein: CASSLGQADTEAFF. The CDR3 DNA reads TGTGCCAGCAGCTTAGGACAGGCGGACACTGAAGCTTTCTTT.

This clone has just one count. The V and J genes are TRBV5-1 and TRBJ1-1; D might be TRBD1 (6 bases). Per germline, CDR1 SGHRS and CDR2 YFSETQ. V lost 0 bases, J lost 0 bases, and 6 bases lay in between. The CDR3 has 14 amino acids. The CDR3, as DNA: TGCGCCAGCAGCTTGGACAGGGTGAACACTGAAGCTTTCTTT. It yields the protein CASSLDRVNTEAFF.

This clone was seen only once. Within the sample, other DNA sequences also encode this same CDR3. J is TRBJ2-5 and V is TRBV5-6, with D possibly TRBD1 on 5 matching bases. V was trimmed by 1 base and J by 4 bases, leaving 8 bases between them. Per germline, CDR1 SGHDT and CDR2 YYEEEE. The length of the CDR3 is 13 residues. The CDR3 coding sequence is TGTGCCAGCAGCTTGACAGGTGGAGAGACCCAGTACTTC. Protein product: CASSLTGGETQYF. Combining the CDR3 with reference TRBV5-6 and TRBJ2-5 gives the whole variable domain DAGVTQSPTHLIKTRGQQVTLRCSPKSGHDTVSWYQQALGQGPQFIFQYYEEEERQRGNFPDRFSGHQFPNYSSELNVNALLLGDSALYLCASSLTGGETQYFGPGTRLLVL.

Notes on this clone: An end of the junction differs from the germline gene, which may be a read error. This chain links TRBV30 with TRBJ2-7, with TRBD1 matching 10 bases. CDR3 length: 12 amino acids. Germline lookup yields CDR1 GTSNPN and CDR2 SVGIG (reference sequence). This CDR3 reads CAWSSGQGEMHF. The DNA of the CDR3 is TGTGCCTGGAGTTCCGGACAGGGGGAGATGCACTTC.

V is TRBV7-2 and J is TRBJ2-7; D tentatively fits TRBD1 or TRBD2 (5 bases each). The CDR3 extends over 14 amino acids. Per the germline V gene, CDR1 is SGHTA and CDR2 is FQGNSA. Trimming removed 5 bases from V and 4 bases from J, with 15 bases in between. CDR3 sequence: CASSGGGGRYEQYF. DNA for the CDR3: TGTGCCAGCAGCGGTGGTGGGGGACGGTACGAGCAGTACTTC.